This T cell receptor (beta chain) was profiled in a study of brain T cells in children with intractable seizures (TCRdb year 2021). Regarding the study in general: As a first screen for immune gene transcripts, resected brain tissue from 53 pediatric epilepsy surgery cases was run on a NanoString immunology panel. Among the approximately twelve selected surgery cases, pre-surgery blood was additionally sequenced for eight, leaving four cases with brain tissue only. Beyond this particular receptor, the publication reports: Viral specificity was inferred only from CDR3 sequence similarity, and patients' HCMV serostatus was unknown. Because sequencing depth differed between pre- and post-surgery blood, the absence of clones from the pre-surgery sample may reflect undersampling.

The time point label, read with the paper, signifies: resected brain tissue, or blood drawn just prior to surgery. Surgery cases with the highest brain T cell transcript signatures were selected for TCR beta chain sequencing of brain tissue and, where available, blood. Prior to surgery, the patients had been treated with at least one anti-epileptic drug. The TCR-sequenced patients were children whose drug-resistant epilepsy was caused by tuberous sclerosis complex, focal cortical dysplasia, Rasmussen encephalitis or hemimegalencephaly. The blood samples were collected right before the epilepsy surgery. Bulk genomic DNA was isolated from unsorted brain tissue and whole blood using the Monarch genomic DNA purification kit. The immunoSEQ assay was used to generate TCR beta chain sequences from genomic DNA. Per the source publication's procedure: CDR3 sequences not starting with the conserved framework cysteine at position 104 were manually removed. Clonality was calculated as one minus the normalized Shannon's Diversity Index, with values ranging from 0 (maximal diversity) to 1 (oligoclonal). Chi-squared comparison-of-proportions tests were used to check whether the frequency of the same CDR3 differed between samples, for example brain versus blood. Public clonotypes were found through immuneACCESS searches, while the VDJdb browser was used to judge similarity to known antiviral clonotypes. Sourced from immuneACCESS, this table was stored by TCRdb with only in-frame sequences that have V and J called. A share of the clones is absent; for the studies checked, an unresolved V gene accounts for under half, and the remainder has no known explanation. V and J calls and clone size are those listed in that table; D and trimming were worked out from the DNA. In all, the sample holds about 80,000 clones, and 90% to 95% of those were seen once. Around 25% of the sample goes to the ten largest clones.

Remarks on this clone: Its target antigen remains unknown. No base qualities exist here, and no much larger clone lies one base off it.

From cysteine to phenylalanine, the CDR3 is 13 amino acids long. Just the 39-base CDR3 DNA is kept, in frame starting at base 1. V loses 7 bases at its end and J loses 4 bases; junction bases beyond the gene matches: 6. CDR1 and CDR2 are drawn from the germline V gene: WSHSY, SAAADI. This sample comprised peripheral blood, obtained at surgery. The rearranged segments are TRBV10-2 and TRBJ2-5; TRBD1 aligns with 7 central bases. The clonotype was recovered from a girl aged 2-10 years with Rasmussen encephalitis and intractable seizures. In nucleotide form, the sequence is TGCGCCAGCACCCGGGACAGAGGAGAGACCCAGTACTTC. Its translation reads: CASTRDRGETQYF.